Following are 9 T cell receptor beta chains from one sample sequenced in a study of T cell repertoires in cytomegalovirus infection. Which antigens these TCRs recognize remains unknown. TCRdb independently ran MiXCR on the reads; one entry per CDR3 protein. The table lists about a million distinct CDR3 sequences, approximately 32% of them singletons. Here the sequenced sample was cultured CD8+ T cells from PBMCs, taken from culture after CMV antigen stimulation. The source of these receptors is a human donor in good health (CMV status not recorded). Some clones in this sample may be carry-over from other donors' samples.

V gene TRBV7-9 combines with J gene TRBJ2-1; no reliable D call. Germline CDR1 SEHNR, CDR2 FQNEAQ (reference sequence). This CDR3 has 15 residues. V lost 2 bases to trimming and J lost 5 bases, with 13 bases between them. The CDR3 loop reads CASSLRTSYDNEQFF. The CDR3 bases are TGTGCCAGCAGCTTACGGACCTCCTACGACAATGAGCAGTTCTTC.

The CDR3 reads CASSADNALAVNEKLFF. The DNA for the CDR3 is TGTGCCAGTAGCGCGGACAATGCCTTAGCCGTTAATGAAAAACTGTTTTTT. This chain links TRBV19 with TRBJ1-4; weak D call: TRBD1 (5 bases). From germline, CDR1 is LNHDA and CDR2 SQIVND (reference sequence). V was cut by 6 bases and J by 4 bases, with 21 bases left in between. The length of the CDR3 is 17 residues.

The chain has TRBV28 and TRBJ2-3; D gene uncertain. The CDR3 has 14 amino acids. The V gene's germline CDR1 is MDHEN and CDR2 SYDVKM. Trimming removed 2 bases from V and 5 bases from J, with 11 bases in between. CDR3 sequence: CASSLPLPGDTQYF. CDR3 sequence (DNA): TGTGCCAGCAGTTTACCCCTCCCGGGAGATACGCAGTATTTT.

V is TRBV12-3 or TRBV12-4 and J is TRBJ1-1; 10 bases map to TRBD1. The trim removed 5 bases at V and 8 bases at J, leaving 17 bases unmatched. The CDR3 spans 17 residues. The DNA for the CDR3 is TGTGCCAGCAGTGACAGGGGGCGCTTAGAGATCCCCACCGAAGCTTTCTTT. Translation: CASSDRGRLEIPTEAFF.

As regards this clonotype: At one end the junction does not follow the germline gene, possibly because of a read error. This rearrangement joins TRBV7-8 to TRBJ2-1, with TRBD1 matching over 7 bases. CDR1 is SGHVS and CDR2 is FQNEAQ in the germline V gene. This CDR3 is 16 amino acids long. The CDR3 protein is CACSPDGTDSYNEQFF. The DNA of the CDR3 is TGTGCCTGCAGCCCAGACGGGACAGACTCCTACAATGAGCAGTTCTTC.

CDR3 DNA sequence: TGCGCCAGCAGGCCAAGGAAATATCGATCCAGGAGCCTCCACCCCCAGCATTTT. Amino acid sequence: CASRPRKYRSRSLHPQHF. This chain joins TRBV23-1 and TRBJ1-5; D not resolved. TRBV23-1 falls under the ORF class, with uncertain function. This CDR3 region has 18 residues. Deletions cut 6 bases from V and 10 bases from J, with 31 bases between.

This clonotype was recorded many times. The chain recombines TRBV12-3 or TRBV12-4 with TRBJ1-5, with 9 bases aligning to TRBD1. This CDR3 spans 16 amino acids. V was clipped by 5 bases and J by 6 bases; unmatched bases: 11. For the CDR3, the DNA is TGTGCCAGCAGTACCGGGACAGGGATATTCGGTCAGCCCCAGCATTTT. Residues: CASSTGTGIFGQPQHF.

The count of this clonotype is one. It may be a read error: a sequence one base away is much more abundant. The V gene is TRBV11-2, the J gene TRBJ1-1; possibly TRBD1 for D (5 bases). The ends were cut back, 3 bases at V and 0 bases at J, with 26 bases in the middle. The germline CDR1 and CDR2 sequences are SGHAT and FQNNGV. The CDR3 totals 20 residues. In DNA, the CDR3 is TGTGCCAGCAGCTTTTCTTTTATCCCCTGGTCCGGACACTTGAACACTGAAGCTTTCTTT. This codes for CASSFSFIPWSGHLNTEAFF.

This clonotype was seen a few times. The chain carries TRBV18 and TRBJ1-4, with D perhaps matching TRBD1 (6 bases). The CDR3 has 14 amino acids. Trimming took 0 bases from V and 7 from J, leaving 9 bases between them. The germline gives CDR1 KGHSH, CDR2 LQKENI. The DNA of the CDR3 is TGTGCCAGCTCACCACCCGGGGGCCTTGAAAAACTGTTTTTT. Amino acid sequence: CASSPPGGLEKLFF.